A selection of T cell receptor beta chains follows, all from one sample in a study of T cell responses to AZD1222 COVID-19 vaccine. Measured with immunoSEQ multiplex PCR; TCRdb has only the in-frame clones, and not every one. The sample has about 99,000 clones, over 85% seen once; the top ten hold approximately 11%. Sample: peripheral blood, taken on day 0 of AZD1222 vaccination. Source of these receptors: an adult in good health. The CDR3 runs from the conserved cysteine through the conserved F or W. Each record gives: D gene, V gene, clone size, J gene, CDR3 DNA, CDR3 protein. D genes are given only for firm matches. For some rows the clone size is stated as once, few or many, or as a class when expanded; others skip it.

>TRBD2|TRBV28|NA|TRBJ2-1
TGTGCCAGCAGTTCCCTTGACGGGAGGCCTCATGAGCAGTTCTTC
CASSSLDGRPHEQFF
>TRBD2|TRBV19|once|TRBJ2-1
TGTGCCAGTAGAGGGGGGACTAGAGGTTTTGAGCAGTTCTTC
CASRGGTRGFEQFF
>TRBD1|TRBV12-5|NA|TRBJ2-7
TGTGCTAGTGGTTTGGCTACAGGGGGGATCAGCGGGCCCTACGAGCAGTACTTC
CASGLATGGISGPYEQYF
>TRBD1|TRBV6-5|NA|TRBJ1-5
TGTGCCAGCAGCTTGACAGGGCTCAACAATCAGCCCCAGCATTTT
CASSLTGLNNQPQHF
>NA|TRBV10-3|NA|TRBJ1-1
TGTGCCATCAGTGAAACAGGGAACACTGAAGCTTTCTTT
CAISETGNTEAFF
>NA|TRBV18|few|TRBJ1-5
TGTGCCAGCTGTCCAGGGACGGATCAGCCCCAGCATTTT
CASCPGTDQPQHF
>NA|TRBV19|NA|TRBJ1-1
TGTGCCAGTAGTATATTTGTAACAGGAGGGAACACTGAAGCTTTCTTT
CASSIFVTGGNTEAFF
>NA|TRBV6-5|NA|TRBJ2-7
TGTGCCAGCAGCCCCGGTAGGCATTCCTACGAGCAGTACTTC
CASSPGRHSYEQYF
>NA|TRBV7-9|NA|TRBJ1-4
TGTGCCAGCAGCTTAATCCGGACTGATGAAAAACTGTTTTTT
CASSLIRTDEKLFF
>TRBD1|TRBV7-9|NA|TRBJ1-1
TGTGCCAGCAGCTTATTGTGGTTAGGGGGCGTAAGAGGAAACACTGAAGCTTTCTTT
CASSLLWLGGVRGNTEAFF
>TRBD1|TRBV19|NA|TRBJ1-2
TGTGCCAGTACCAGGGGGCTTGGCTACACCTTC
CASTRGLGYTF
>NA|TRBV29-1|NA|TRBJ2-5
TGCAGCGTTGGAAGGACCCAAGAGACCCAGTACTTC
CSVGRTQETQYF
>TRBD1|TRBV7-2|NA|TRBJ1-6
TGTGCCAGCAGCGGCATCCCGCGGACAGGGGGTAATTCACCCCTCCACTTT
CASSGIPRTGGNSPLHF
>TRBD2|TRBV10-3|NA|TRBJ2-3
TGTGCCATCGCGGGGGTACCCACAGATACGCAGTATTTT
CAIAGVPTDTQYF
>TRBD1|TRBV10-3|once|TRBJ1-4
TGTGCCATCAGTGACCCGACAGGGGGCGCAACTAATGAAAAACTGTTTTTT
CAISDPTGGATNEKLFF
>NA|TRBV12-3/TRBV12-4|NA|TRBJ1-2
TGTGCCAGCAGCCTTGGACAGCTCTATGGCTACACCTTC
CASSLGQLYGYTF
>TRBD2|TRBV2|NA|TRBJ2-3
TGTGCCAGCAGGGGACTAACGCAGTATTTT
CASRGLTQYF
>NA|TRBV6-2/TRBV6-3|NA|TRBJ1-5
TGTGCCAGCAGTTTGGGATTACAGGTCAATCAGCCCCAGCATTTT
CASSLGLQVNQPQHF
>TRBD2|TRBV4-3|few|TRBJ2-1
TGCGCCAGCAGCCAAGAAGTGACTAGCGGGAACAATGAGCAGTTCTTC
CASSQEVTSGNNEQFF
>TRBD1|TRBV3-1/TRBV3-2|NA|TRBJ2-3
TGTGCCAGCAGCCAAGGACAGGGCCGGGTAGATACGCAGTATTTT
CASSQGQGRVDTQYF
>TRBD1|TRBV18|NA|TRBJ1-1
TGTGCCAGCTCACCGGGACAGATGAACACTGAAGCTTTCTTT
CASSPGQMNTEAFF
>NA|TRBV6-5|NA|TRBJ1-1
TGTGCCAGCAGTTACCTTCGGGGGGAAGCTTTCTTT
CASSYLRGEAFF
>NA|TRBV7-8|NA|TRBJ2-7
TGTGCCAGCAGCTTAGGATCAGGGTCTGCCCACTACGAGCAGTACTTC
CASSLGSGSAHYEQYF
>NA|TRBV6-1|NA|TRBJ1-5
TGTGCCAGCAGTGAAAGCAGGGGCAATCAGCCCCAGCATTTT
CASSESRGNQPQHF
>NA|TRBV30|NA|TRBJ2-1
TGTGCCTGGAGTGTCCTGCTGGGGTACAATGAGCAGTTCTTC
CAWSVLLGYNEQFF